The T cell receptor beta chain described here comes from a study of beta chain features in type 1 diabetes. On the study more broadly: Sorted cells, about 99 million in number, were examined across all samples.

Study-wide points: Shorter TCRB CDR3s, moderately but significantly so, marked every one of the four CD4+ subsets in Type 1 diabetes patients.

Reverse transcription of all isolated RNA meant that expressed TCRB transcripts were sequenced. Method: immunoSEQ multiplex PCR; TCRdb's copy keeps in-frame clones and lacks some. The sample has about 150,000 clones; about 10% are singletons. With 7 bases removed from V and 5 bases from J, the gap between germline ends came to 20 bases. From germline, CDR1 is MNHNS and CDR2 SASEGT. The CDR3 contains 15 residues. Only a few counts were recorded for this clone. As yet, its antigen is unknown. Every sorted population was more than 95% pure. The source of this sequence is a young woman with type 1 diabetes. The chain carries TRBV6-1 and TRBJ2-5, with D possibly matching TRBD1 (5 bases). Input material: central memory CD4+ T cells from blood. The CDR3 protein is CASTGEGEGWETQYF. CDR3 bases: TGTGCCAGCACTGGAGAAGGGGAAGGATGGGAGACCCAGTACTTC.